This T cell receptor beta chain was captured by sequencing in a study of T cell responses to AZD1222 COVID-19 vaccine (dated by TCRdb to 2020 to 2022). About the full investigation: A total of 230 to 250 trial participants underwent TCR sequencing, of whom 207 had received two doses of AZD1222 and some 25 had received two doses of the MenACWY control vaccine. Trial participants were enrolled by age into subgroups of 18-55, 56-69 and 70-plus years, and about 150, 27 and 61 TCR-sequenced participants, respectively, were included in these subgroups. The research as a whole found: CD4 TCRs associated with the vaccine covered the entire spike protein, and the dominant responses were in regions 160-218 and 743-854. Conclusions about previously exposed vaccinees were limited because only a handful of AZD1222 recipients were SARS-CoV-2 seropositive at baseline. Because no day 14 peak-response samples were available, repertoires were characterized only after the peak T cell response. In the small 56-69-year group, the increase in depth fell short of significance, most likely because of low power. After two AZD1222 doses, both the breadth and the depth of spike-specific TCRs were significantly higher than at day 0 and than in MenACWY recipients. Nearly half of unique spike-specific TCRs reportedly recognized epitopes outside regions mutated in the B.1.351 and B.1.1.7 variants. Participants were mostly white British, with more females than males. The authors suggested clonal diversity may have been underestimated.

The CDR3 regions of human TCRbeta chains were analyzed by immunosequencing. As for how the authors treated the data: TCRs in the repertoires were compared against a reference library of SARS-CoV-2-specific TCRs that had been generated with the MIRA antigen-specificity platform. Breadth was defined as the fraction of unique TCRs that were SARS-CoV-2-associated. Depth was defined as the fraction of total T cells that were SARS-CoV-2-associated. Using the MIRA data, each spike-specific TCR was assigned both to the spike region to which the TCR was reactive and to a CD4 or CD8 class. Log10-transformed breadth and depth values were compared by one-way ANOVA with Sidak's multiple comparisons tests. Not all clones reach the TCRdb copy of this immuneACCESS table, which keeps in-frame sequences only. Checked studies attribute under half of the gap to unresolved V genes and leave the rest unexplained. V and J calls and clone size are copied from that table; D and trimming were computed from the DNA. In this sample the table shows 100,000 to 150,000 clones, more than 90% of which occur a single time. The biggest ten clones account for 1.5% to 2% of the sample.

The time point label here, explained by the study, means: about 28 days (+/-7) after the second vaccine dose. AZD1222 recipients given second doses at about 4 weeks or at about 12 weeks were pooled, since spike-specific TCR depth and breadth were not found to differ between the two schedules. Vaccinee samples came from UK trials COV001 and COV002, including a single-blind randomized controlled phase 2/3 trial of AZD1222 (ChAdOx1 nCoV-19) in healthy adults. For TCRbeta chain sequencing, PBMC samples from trial participants were taken at day 0 and at day 28 after the second dose. Note on this clone: The antigen this receptor binds is unknown. Qualities for individual bases were not recorded, and no much larger clone is one base off.

CDR1 and CDR2, per the germline V gene, are KGHSH and LQKENI. The CDR3 numbers 15 residues from cysteine through phenylalanine. CDR3 DNA only is kept here, 45 bases in frame from base 1. The junction shows trimming of 4 bases on V and 0 bases on J, and the gene matches do not reach 4 bases of it. The sequence was obtained from an adult who received the AZD1222 COVID-19 vaccine. The chain links TRBV18 with TRBJ1-2; 8 of the junction bases match TRBD1. The specimen comprised peripheral blood, sampled 28 days after the second AZD1222 dose. The CDR3 region reads CASSLPQGANYGYTF. The DNA sequence is TGTGCCAGCTCACTCCCACAGGGGGCTAACTATGGCTACACCTTC.